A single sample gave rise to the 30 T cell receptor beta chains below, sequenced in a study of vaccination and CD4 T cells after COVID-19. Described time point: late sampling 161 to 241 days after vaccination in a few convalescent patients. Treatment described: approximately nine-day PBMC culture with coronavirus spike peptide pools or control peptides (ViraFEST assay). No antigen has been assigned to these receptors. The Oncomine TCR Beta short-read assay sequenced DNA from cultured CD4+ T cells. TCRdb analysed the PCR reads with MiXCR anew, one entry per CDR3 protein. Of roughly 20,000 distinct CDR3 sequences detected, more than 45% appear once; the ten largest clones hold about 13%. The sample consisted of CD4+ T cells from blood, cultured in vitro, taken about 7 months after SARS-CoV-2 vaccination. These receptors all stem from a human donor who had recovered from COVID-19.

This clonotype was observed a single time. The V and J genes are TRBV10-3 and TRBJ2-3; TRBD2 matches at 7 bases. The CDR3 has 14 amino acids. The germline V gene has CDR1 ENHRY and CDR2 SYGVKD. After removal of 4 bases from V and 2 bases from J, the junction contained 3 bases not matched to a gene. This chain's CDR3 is CAISVGGYTDTQYF. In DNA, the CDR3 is TGTGCCATCAGTGTGGGAGGGTACACAGATACGCAGTATTTT.

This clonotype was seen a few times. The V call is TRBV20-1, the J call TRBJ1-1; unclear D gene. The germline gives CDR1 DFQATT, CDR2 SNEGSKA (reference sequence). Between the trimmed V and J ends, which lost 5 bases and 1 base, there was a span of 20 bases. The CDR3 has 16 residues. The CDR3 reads CSAFTPRWLENTEAFF. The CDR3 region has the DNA TGCAGTGCTTTCACGCCCCGTTGGCTAGAGAACACTGAAGCTTTCTTT.

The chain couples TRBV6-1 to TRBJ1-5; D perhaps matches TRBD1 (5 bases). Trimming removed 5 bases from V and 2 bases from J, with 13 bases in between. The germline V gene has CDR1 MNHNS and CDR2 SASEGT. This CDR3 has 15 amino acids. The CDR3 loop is CASSPLRVGNQPQHF. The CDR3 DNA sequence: TGTGCCAGCAGTCCCCTCAGGGTCGGCAATCAGCCCCAGCATTTT.

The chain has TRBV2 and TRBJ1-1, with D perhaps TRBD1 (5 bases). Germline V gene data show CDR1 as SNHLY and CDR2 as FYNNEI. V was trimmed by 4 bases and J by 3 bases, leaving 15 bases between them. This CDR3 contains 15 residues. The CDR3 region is CASSVIQGPYTEAFF. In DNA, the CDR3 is TGTGCCAGCAGTGTGATCCAGGGACCCTACACTGAAGCTTTCTTT.

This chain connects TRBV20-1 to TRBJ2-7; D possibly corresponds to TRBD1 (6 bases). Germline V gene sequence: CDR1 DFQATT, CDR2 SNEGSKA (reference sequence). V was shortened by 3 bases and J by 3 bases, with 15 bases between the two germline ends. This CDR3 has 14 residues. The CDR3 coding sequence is TGCAGTGCTAGGCCCGGGACAAATTTCTACGAGCAGTACTTC. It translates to CSARPGTNFYEQYF.

The CDR3 nucleotides are TGTGCCAGCAGCCCTCGGACTAGCGGGGACTACCTCTTTTCAGTCGGCAAGCAGTACTTC. Its translation: CASSPRTSGDYLFSVGKQYF. The gene calls are TRBV7-2 and TRBJ2-7, with 12 bases identical to TRBD2. This CDR3 contains 20 residues. Germline V gene lookup returns CDR1 SGHTA and CDR2 FQGNSA. With V trimmed by 5 bases and J by 8 bases, 25 bases remained unmatched. Variable domain in full (rest from reference TRBV7-2 and TRBJ2-7): GAGVSQSPSNKVTEKGKDVELRCDPISGHTALYWYRQSLGQGLEFLIYFQGNSAPDKSGLPSDRFSAERTGGSVSTLTIQRTQQEDSAVYLCASSPRTSGDYLFSVGKQYFGPGTRLTVT.

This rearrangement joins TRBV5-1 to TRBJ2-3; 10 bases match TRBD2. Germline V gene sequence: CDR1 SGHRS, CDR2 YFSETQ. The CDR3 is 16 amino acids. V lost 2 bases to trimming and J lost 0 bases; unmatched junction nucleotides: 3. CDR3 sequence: CASSFGLAVSTDTQYF. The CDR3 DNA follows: TGCGCCAGCAGCTTTGGACTAGCGGTCAGCACAGATACGCAGTATTTT.

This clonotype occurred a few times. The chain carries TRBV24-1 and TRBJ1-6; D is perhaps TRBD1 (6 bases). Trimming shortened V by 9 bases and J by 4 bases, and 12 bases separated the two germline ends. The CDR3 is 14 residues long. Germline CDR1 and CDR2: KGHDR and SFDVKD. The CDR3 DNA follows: TGTGCCACCCAGGACAGCACTTATAATTCACCCCTCCACTTT. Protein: CATQDSTYNSPLHF.

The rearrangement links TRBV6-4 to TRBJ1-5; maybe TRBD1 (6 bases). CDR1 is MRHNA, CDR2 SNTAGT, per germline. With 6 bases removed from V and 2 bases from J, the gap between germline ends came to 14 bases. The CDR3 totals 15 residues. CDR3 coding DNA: TGTGCCAGCAGGAGGGGGGTTTCTCGCAATCAGCCCCAGCATTTT. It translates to CASRRGVSRNQPQHF.

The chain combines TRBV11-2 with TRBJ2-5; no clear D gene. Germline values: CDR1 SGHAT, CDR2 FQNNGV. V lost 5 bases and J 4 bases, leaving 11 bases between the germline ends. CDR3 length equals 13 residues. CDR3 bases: TGTGCCAGCAGCCCCACCACGGGAGAGACCCAGTACTTC. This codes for CASSPTTGETQYF.

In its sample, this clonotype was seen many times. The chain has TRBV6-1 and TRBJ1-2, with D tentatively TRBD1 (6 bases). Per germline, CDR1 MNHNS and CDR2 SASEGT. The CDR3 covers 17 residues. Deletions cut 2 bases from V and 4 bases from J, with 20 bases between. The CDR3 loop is CASSEPGHTPGGYGYTF. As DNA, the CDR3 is TGTGCCAGCAGTGAACCGGGACACACCCCAGGAGGCTATGGCTACACCTTC.

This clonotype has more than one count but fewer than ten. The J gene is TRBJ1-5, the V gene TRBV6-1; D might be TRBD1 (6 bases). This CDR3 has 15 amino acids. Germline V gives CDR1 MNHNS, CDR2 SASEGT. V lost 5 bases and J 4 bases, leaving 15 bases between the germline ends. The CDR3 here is CASSPTGFGNQPQHF. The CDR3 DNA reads TGTGCCAGCAGTCCAACAGGGTTTGGAAATCAGCCCCAGCATTTT.

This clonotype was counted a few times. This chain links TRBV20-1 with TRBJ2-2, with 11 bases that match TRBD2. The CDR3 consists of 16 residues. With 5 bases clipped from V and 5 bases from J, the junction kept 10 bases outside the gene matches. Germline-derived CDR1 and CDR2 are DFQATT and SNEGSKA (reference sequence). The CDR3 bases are TGCAGTGCTCCCTTAGCGGGGGGGCCCCGAACCGGGGAGCTGTTTTTT. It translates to CSAPLAGGPRTGELFF.

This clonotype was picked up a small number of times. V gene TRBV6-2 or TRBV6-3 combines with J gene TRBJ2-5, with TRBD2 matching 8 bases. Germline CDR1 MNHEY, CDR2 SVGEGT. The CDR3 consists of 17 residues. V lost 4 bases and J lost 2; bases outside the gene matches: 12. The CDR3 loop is CASSWGLSSGDQETQYF. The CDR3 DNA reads TGTGCCAGCAGTTGGGGCCTGAGTAGCGGGGATCAAGAGACCCAGTACTTC.

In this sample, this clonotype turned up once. Here the CDR3 DNA reads TGTGCCAGCAGCCAAACCCCTCTCGGGGGGGGGGCTCAAGAGACCCAGTACTTC. Translating gives CASSQTPLGGGAQETQYF. The J gene is TRBJ2-5, the V gene TRBV7-6; 8 bases map to TRBD2. This CDR3 region has 18 residues. Germline V lookup: CDR1 SGHVS, CDR2 FNYEAQ. V shed 5 bases, J shed 2 bases, and the junction held 16 bases outside the gene matches.

The CDR3 DNA is TGCAGTGCTAGAGATAACCCCTGGGGCACAGATACGCAGTATTTT. Translation gives CSARDNPWGTDTQYF. V usage is TRBV20-1 and J usage is TRBJ2-3, with unresolved D. Trimming removed 0 bases from V and 1 base from J, with 11 bases in between. The CDR3 runs 15 residues. Germline-derived CDR1 and CDR2 are DFQATT and SNEGSKA (reference sequence).

The CDR3 nucleotides read TGCAGTGCTAGAGAACCTTGGGCTGATACGCAGTATTTT. This sequence encodes CSAREPWADTQYF. The rearrangement uses TRBV20-1 and TRBJ2-3; D remains unclear. The V end lost 0 bases, the J end lost 6 bases, and 10 bases lay between the germline ends. The CDR3 totals 13 residues. Germline values: CDR1 DFQATT, CDR2 SNEGSKA (reference sequence).

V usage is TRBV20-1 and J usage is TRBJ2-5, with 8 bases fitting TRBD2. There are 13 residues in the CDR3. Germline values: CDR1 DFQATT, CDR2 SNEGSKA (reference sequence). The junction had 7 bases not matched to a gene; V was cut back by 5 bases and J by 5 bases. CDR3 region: CSAATGTRETQYF. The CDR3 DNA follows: TGCAGTGCTGCCACCGGGACTAGGGAGACCCAGTACTTC.

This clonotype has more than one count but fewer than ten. The CDR3: CAISGNSNQPQHF. In DNA form, the CDR3 reads TGTGCCATCAGTGGTAATAGCAATCAGCCCCAGCATTTT. The chain is built from TRBV10-3 and TRBJ1-5; D is ambiguous. CDR1 is ENHRY and CDR2 is SYGVKD in the germline V gene. The CDR3 spans 13 residues. V lost 4 bases and J lost 0, with 4 bases in between.

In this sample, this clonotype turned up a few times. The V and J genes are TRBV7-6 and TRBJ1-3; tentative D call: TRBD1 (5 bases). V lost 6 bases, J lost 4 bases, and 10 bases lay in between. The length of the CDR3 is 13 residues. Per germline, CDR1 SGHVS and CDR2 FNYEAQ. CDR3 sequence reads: CASSPGRGNTIYF. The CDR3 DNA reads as TGTGCCAGCAGTCCAGGGCGAGGAAACACCATATATTTT.

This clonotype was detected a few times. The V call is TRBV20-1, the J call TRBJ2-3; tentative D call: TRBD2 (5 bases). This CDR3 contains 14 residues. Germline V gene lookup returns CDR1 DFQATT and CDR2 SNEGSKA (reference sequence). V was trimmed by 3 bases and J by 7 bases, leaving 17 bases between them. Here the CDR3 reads CSARVRRDPHTQYF. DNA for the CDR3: TGCAGTGCTAGGGTCAGACGGGATCCCCATACGCAGTATTTT.

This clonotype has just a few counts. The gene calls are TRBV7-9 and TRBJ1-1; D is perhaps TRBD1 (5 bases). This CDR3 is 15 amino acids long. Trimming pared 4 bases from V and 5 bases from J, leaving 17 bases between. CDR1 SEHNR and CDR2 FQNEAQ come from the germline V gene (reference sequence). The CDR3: CASSWSAGEGTEAFF. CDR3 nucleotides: TGTGCCAGCAGCTGGTCCGCGGGGGAAGGGACTGAAGCTTTCTTT.

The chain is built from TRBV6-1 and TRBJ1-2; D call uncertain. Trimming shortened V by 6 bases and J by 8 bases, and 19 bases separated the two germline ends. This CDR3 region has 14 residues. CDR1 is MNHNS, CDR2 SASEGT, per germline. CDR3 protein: CASSPEVRVEGYTF. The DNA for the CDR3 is TGTGCCAGCAGCCCTGAGGTCCGGGTTGAGGGCTACACCTTC.

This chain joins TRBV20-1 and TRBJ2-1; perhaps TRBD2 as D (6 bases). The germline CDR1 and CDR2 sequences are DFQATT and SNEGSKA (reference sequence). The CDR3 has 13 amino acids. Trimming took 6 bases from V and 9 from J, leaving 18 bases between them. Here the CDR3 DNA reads TGCAGTGCAGGGTCGGGAGCGGGCGGTGAGCAGTTCTTC. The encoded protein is CSAGSGAGGEQFF.

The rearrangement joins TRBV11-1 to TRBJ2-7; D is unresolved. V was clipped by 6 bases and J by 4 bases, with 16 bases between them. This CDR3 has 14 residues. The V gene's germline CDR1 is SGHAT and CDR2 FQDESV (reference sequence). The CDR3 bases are TGTGCCAGCAGAACTCAAAGTGGTTCATACGAGCAGTACTTC. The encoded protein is CASRTQSGSYEQYF.

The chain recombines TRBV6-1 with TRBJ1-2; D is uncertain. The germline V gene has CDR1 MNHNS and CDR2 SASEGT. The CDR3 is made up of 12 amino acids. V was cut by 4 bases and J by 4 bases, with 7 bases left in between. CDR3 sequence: CASSAQTYGYTF. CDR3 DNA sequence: TGTGCCAGCAGTGCTCAGACCTATGGCTACACCTTC.

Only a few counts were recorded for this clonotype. DNA of the CDR3: TGCGCCGGCCCTGTAGGGTACGAGCAGTACTTC. Protein: CAGPVGYEQYF. This chain connects TRBV10-1 to TRBJ2-7, with D unresolved. Trimming took off 11 bases at V and 4 bases at J, with 12 bases between the two ends. From germline, CDR1 is WNHNN and CDR2 SYGVQD (reference sequence). This CDR3 comprises 11 residues.

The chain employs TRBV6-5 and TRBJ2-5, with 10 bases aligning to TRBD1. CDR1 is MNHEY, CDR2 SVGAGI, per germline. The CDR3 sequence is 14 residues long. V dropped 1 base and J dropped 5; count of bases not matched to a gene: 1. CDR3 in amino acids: CASSYWGQGETQYF. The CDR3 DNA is TGTGCCAGCAGTTACTGGGGACAGGGGGAGACCCAGTACTTC.

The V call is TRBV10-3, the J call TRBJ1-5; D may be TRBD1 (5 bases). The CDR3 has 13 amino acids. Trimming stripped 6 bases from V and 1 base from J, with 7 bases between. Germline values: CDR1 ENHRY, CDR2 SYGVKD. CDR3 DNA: TGTGCCATCAGCGGGGGAAGCAATCAGCCCCAGCATTTT. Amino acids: CAISGGSNQPQHF.

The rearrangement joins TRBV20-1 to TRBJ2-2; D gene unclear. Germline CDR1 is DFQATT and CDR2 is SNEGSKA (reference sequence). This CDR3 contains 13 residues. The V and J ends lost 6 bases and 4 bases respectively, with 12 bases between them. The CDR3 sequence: CSAHIRGTGELFF. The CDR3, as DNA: TGCAGTGCCCATATACGTGGCACCGGGGAGCTGTTTTTT.